Below are 28 T cell receptor beta chains sequenced from a single sample in a study of OX40 agonist ivuxolimab in advanced cancers. The data were produced by immunoSEQ multiplex PCR, yet TCRdb's version contains in-frame clones alone and is incomplete. The sample has 45,000 to 55,000 clones, around nine tenths seen once. The starting material was CD4+ or CD8+ T cells sorted from blood, obtained in a trial of the OX40 agonist ivuxolimab. The source is an adult with an advanced solid tumor such as melanoma, head and neck, liver or kidney cancer.

The V call is TRBV7-3, the J call TRBJ1-1; D gene ambiguous. V was clipped by 1 base and J by 0 bases, with 6 bases between them. This CDR3 is built from 14 residues. Germline CDR1 SGHTA, CDR2 FQGTGA. The CDR3: CASSLRGLNTEAFF. The CDR3 DNA is TGTGCCAGCAGCTTAAGGGGTTTGAACACTGAAGCTTTCTTT.

This clone was observed a handful of times. The chain combines TRBV6-6 with TRBJ2-3; D unclear. CDR3 size: 10 residues. The germline V and J ends were trimmed by 8 bases and 10 bases, with 10 bases remaining between them. Germline V gene data show CDR1 as MNHNY and CDR2 as SVGAGI (reference sequence). CDR3 bases: TGTGCCAGCTCTACATCCCCGCAGTATTTT. This encodes CASSTSPQYF.

Only a few counts were recorded for this clone. The DNA of the CDR3 is TGTGCCAGCAGCTTAGTCGCAGGGGGCCATGGTAATGAGCAGTTCTTC. Translation gives CASSLVAGGHGNEQFF. V is TRBV7-2 and J is TRBJ2-1; 8 bases are a match to TRBD1. The CDR3 covers 16 residues. CDR1 SGHTA and CDR2 FQGNSA come from the germline V gene. J was trimmed by 7 bases and V by 1 base; bases with no gene match: 9.

This clone was picked up a small number of times. The V and J genes are TRBV4-1 and TRBJ2-3, with 8 bases lining up with TRBD2. The CDR3 totals 18 residues. Unmatched junction bases numbered 14, after V lost 3 bases and J lost 3 bases. Germline V gene lookup returns CDR1 MGHRA and CDR2 YSYEKL. As DNA, the CDR3 is TGCGCCAGCAGCCATCCCTGGAGGGCGGGAGGAGGAACAGATACGCAGTATTTT. Its protein product is CASSHPWRAGGGTDTQYF.

This chain connects TRBV6-5 to TRBJ2-7, with 7 bases matching TRBD2. Looked up from germline, CDR1 is MNHEY and CDR2 is SVGAGI. V shed 2 bases and J 3 bases; nucleotides not matched to a gene: 4. There are 14 residues in the CDR3. CDR3 bases: TGTGCCAGCAGTTACCAGCGGGGCTACTACGAGCAGTACTTC. It is translated as CASSYQRGYYEQYF.

The chain is built from TRBV7-3 and TRBJ2-2; 11 bases line up with TRBD2. The germline V gene has CDR1 SGHTA and CDR2 FQGTGA. Trimming took 4 bases from V and 5 from J; bases not matched to a gene: 9. The CDR3 contains 17 residues. Here the CDR3 reads CASSCPTSGVRTGELFF. The CDR3, as DNA: TGTGCCAGCAGCTGTCCGACTAGCGGGGTAAGGACCGGGGAGCTGTTTTTT.

V gene TRBV5-1 combines with J gene TRBJ2-5; D is perhaps TRBD2 (6 bases). V shed 0 bases and J shed 5 bases, with 8 bases lying between them. CDR1 is SGHRS and CDR2 is YFSETQ in the germline V gene. The CDR3 spans 13 residues. The CDR3 DNA is TGCGCCAGCAGCTTGGAGGCGGGGGAGACCCAGTACTTC. Amino acids: CASSLEAGETQYF.

The V and J genes are TRBV5-4 and TRBJ2-1, with D unclear. This CDR3 is 14 amino acids long. Trimming left V 4 bases short and J 3 bases short, with 11 bases between. CDR1 SGHNT and CDR2 YYREEE come from the germline V gene (reference sequence). The CDR3 region is CASSLDILYNEQFF. The CDR3 DNA reads as TGTGCCAGCAGCCTTGACATACTCTACAATGAGCAGTTCTTC.

The rearrangement uses TRBV9 and TRBJ1-2, with 7 bases matching TRBD1. Germline CDR1 is SGDLS and CDR2 is YYNGEE. V lost 4 bases, J lost 6 bases, and 12 bases stayed unmatched. This CDR3 has 15 amino acids. This CDR3 is CASSPYLDREDGYTF. In DNA, the CDR3 is TGTGCCAGCAGCCCGTACCTTGACAGGGAGGATGGCTACACCTTC.

This clone was detected only once. V usage is TRBV21-1 and J usage is TRBJ2-1; TRBD2 is the table's D call, not checked against the DNA. TRBV21-1 corresponds to a pseudogene. There are 15 residues in the CDR3. CDR3 protein: CASSKETSGRNEQFF. The CDR3, as DNA: TGTGCCAGCAGCAAGGAGACTAGCGGGAGGAATGAGCAGTTCTTC.

The chain is built from TRBV7-3 and TRBJ2-7; TRBD2 is a possible D gene (6 bases). CDR3 size: 13 residues. Germline values: CDR1 SGHTA, CDR2 FQGTGA. V was clipped by 0 bases and J by 3 bases, with 6 bases between them. CDR3 DNA: TGTGCCAGCAGCTTAACCGGGGGCTACGAGCAGTACTTC. Its protein product is CASSLTGGYEQYF.

The rearrangement joins TRBV15 to TRBJ1-5; D is possibly TRBD1 (5 bases). This CDR3 has 16 amino acids. CDR1 is LNHNV, CDR2 YYDKDF, per germline (reference sequence). The V gene lost 0 bases and the J gene lost 7 bases, with 16 bases spanning the gap. The CDR3 nucleotides read TGTGCCACCAGCAGAGATTCTAGCCGGGCAGGGCAGCCCCAGCATTTT. Translated, it gives CATSRDSSRAGQPQHF.

The CDR3 reads CASSQVGEGMTYF. CDR3 in DNA: TGTGCCAGCAGCCAAGTAGGGGAAGGGATGACGTATTTT. The rearrangement uses TRBV4-2 and TRBJ2-3; D possibly corresponds to TRBD1 (5 bases). Germline V gives CDR1 LGHNA, CDR2 YNFKEQ. V was trimmed by 1 base and J by 14 bases, leaving 16 bases between them. The CDR3 covers 13 residues.

This chain joins TRBV4-1 and TRBJ2-5; tentatively, D is TRBD2 (7 bases). Trimming shortened V by 4 bases and J by 7 bases, and 25 bases separated the two germline ends. The CDR3 is 17 residues long. The germline gives CDR1 MGHRA, CDR2 YSYEKL. CDR3 protein: CASSLGGAGLKSGTQYF. CDR3 coding DNA: TGCGCCAGCAGCCTGGGGGGGGCGGGACTAAAATCAGGGACCCAGTACTTC.

The chain has TRBV19 and TRBJ2-6; TRBD1 is a possible D gene (6 bases). CDR3 size: 15 residues. V dropped 8 bases and J dropped 4 bases, with 15 bases sitting between them. The V gene's germline CDR1 is LNHDA and CDR2 SQIVND (reference sequence). Here the CDR3 reads CASLQGSLGANVLTF. The CDR3 nucleotides read TGTGCCAGTTTACAGGGCTCCCTCGGGGCCAACGTCCTGACTTTC.

The chain links TRBV7-8 to TRBJ2-6; D is uncertain. This CDR3 is built from 15 residues. Per the germline V gene, CDR1 is SGHVS and CDR2 is FQNEAQ. V was shortened by 5 bases and J by 6 bases, with 14 bases between the two germline ends. The CDR3 protein is CASSPLPVLANVLTF. DNA of the CDR3: TGTGCCAGCAGCCCGCTTCCAGTGCTGGCCAACGTCCTGACTTTC.

V and J are TRBV5-1 and TRBJ2-1, with D maybe TRBD1 (6 bases). CDR1 is SGHRS and CDR2 is YFSETQ in the germline V gene. The CDR3 loop spans 14 amino acids. With 0 bases removed from V and 6 bases from J, the gap between germline ends came to 10 bases. The DNA for the CDR3 is TGCGCCAGCAGCTTGGCGTCCAGGGGCAATGAGCAGTTCTTC. This translates into CASSLASRGNEQFF.

The V gene is TRBV18, the J gene TRBJ2-3; 8 bases are a match to TRBD1. The CDR3 sequence is 17 residues long. The germline V gene has CDR1 KGHSH and CDR2 LQKENI. The trim removed 3 bases at V and 6 bases at J, leaving 14 bases unmatched. As DNA, the CDR3 is TGTGCCAGCTCACCTGTCGCCGCCAGGGGGCTTAGTGATACGCAGTATTTT. This translates into CASSPVAARGLSDTQYF.

The genes are TRBV4-1 and TRBJ2-1; 16 positions agree with TRBD2. The CDR3 spans 17 residues. The junction had 5 bases not matched to a gene; V was cut back by 1 base and J by 8 bases. Per germline, CDR1 MGHRA and CDR2 YSYEKL. CDR3 amino acids: CASSQGGTSGRVHEQFF. As DNA, the CDR3 is TGCGCCAGCAGCCAAGGGGGGACTAGCGGGAGGGTCCATGAGCAGTTCTTC.

This clone was seen just once. The chain couples TRBV21-1 to TRBJ1-1. TRBV21-1 is annotated as a pseudogene. The length of the CDR3 is 14 residues. CDR3 nucleotides: TGTGCCAGCAGCCTCGGCGGACCGAACACTGAAGCTTTCTTT. Its protein is CASSLGGPNTEAFF.

V usage is TRBV27 and J usage is TRBJ1-5, with a tentative D call TRBD1 (6 bases). This CDR3 spans 15 amino acids. Germline loops: CDR1 MNHEY, CDR2 SMNVEV (reference sequence). V was pared by 7 bases and J by 9 bases, with 22 bases between. CDR3 coding DNA: TGTGCCAGCACCCCATCGGGGGGGCAGGGTCGGCCCCAGCATTTT. Amino acid sequence: CASTPSGGQGRPQHF.

The gene calls are TRBV29-1 and TRBJ2-5; D remains ambiguous. V lost 1 base, J lost 7 bases, and 19 bases lay in between. The CDR3 spans 15 residues. The V gene's germline CDR1 is SQVTM and CDR2 ANQGSEA. CDR3: CSVEGLPTGRGTQYF. As DNA, the CDR3 is TGCAGCGTTGAAGGGCTCCCAACGGGTCGAGGGACCCAGTACTTC.

The V call is TRBV15, the J call TRBJ2-5; D might be TRBD1 (5 bases). The CDR3 loop spans 13 amino acids. Trimming left V 3 bases short and J 5 bases short, with 10 bases between. The germline CDR1 and CDR2 sequences are LNHNV and YYDKDF (reference sequence). The CDR3 spells CATSRTVRETQYF. CDR3 sequence (DNA): TGTGCCACCAGCAGGACAGTTCGGGAGACCCAGTACTTC. Drawing the rest from reference TRBV15 and TRBJ2-5, the complete variable domain is DAMVIQNPRYQVTQFGKPVTLSCSQTLNHNVMYWYQQKSSQAPKLLFHYYDKDFNNEADTPDNFQSRRPNTSFCFLDIRSPGLGDTAMYLCATSRTVRETQYFGPGTRLLVL.

The chain couples TRBV14 to TRBJ1-2; possible D gene TRBD1, 6 bases. Germline V gene lookup returns CDR1 SGHDN and CDR2 FVKESK. CDR3 size: 14 residues. Between the trimmed V and J ends, which lost 5 bases and 3 bases, there was a span of 13 bases. The CDR3 region has the DNA TGTGCCAGCAGCTCCTGGGGGCCGTACTATGGCTACACCTTC. Its protein product is CASSSWGPYYGYTF.

V is TRBV5-5 and J is TRBJ1-3, with a tentative D call TRBD1 (5 bases). V lost 1 base to trimming and J lost 4 bases, with 6 bases between them. Germline CDR1 reads SGHKS; CDR2 reads YYEKEE (reference sequence). The CDR3 has 13 amino acids. CDR3 region: CASSLRQGNTIYF. CDR3 nucleotides: TGTGCCAGCAGCTTGAGACAGGGAAACACCATATATTTT.

The chain carries TRBV7-3 and TRBJ2-2; no firm D call. The V gene lost 1 base and the J gene lost 4 bases, with 7 bases spanning the gap. The CDR3 spans 14 residues. Germline CDR1 reads SGHTA; CDR2 reads FQGTGA. The CDR3 bases are TGTGCCAGCAGCTTAAGTCAAAGCACCGGGGAGCTGTTTTTT. Translation gives CASSLSQSTGELFF.

The chain couples TRBV29-1 to TRBJ2-7, with 10 nucleotides matching TRBD1. This CDR3 spans 14 amino acids. In germline, CDR1 is SQVTM, CDR2 ANQGSEA. Trimming removed 6 bases from V and 3 bases from J; junction bases left unmatched: 8. The CDR3 DNA follows: TGCAGCGTGGTATTGGGACAGGGGCTCTACGAGCAGTACTTC. Encoded protein: CSVVLGQGLYEQYF.

The chain couples TRBV19 to TRBJ1-2; D unclear. The CDR3 is 13 residues long. Trimming left V 5 bases short and J 8 bases short, with 15 bases between. Per the germline V gene, CDR1 is LNHDA and CDR2 is SQIVND (reference sequence). In DNA, the CDR3 is TGTGCCAGTAGTGGCGATTTTGTCAGCGGCTACACCTTC. Translated: CASSGDFVSGYTF. Based on the CDR3 plus reference TRBV19 and TRBJ1-2, the full variable domain is DGGITQSPKYLFRKEGQNVTLSCEQNLNHDAMYWYRQDPGQGLRLIYYSQIVNDFQKGDIAEGYSVSREKKESFPLTVTSAQKNPTAFYLCASSGDFVSGYTFGSGTRLTVV.